Below are 9 T cell receptor beta chains sequenced from a single sample in a study of T cells in Graves' hyperthyroidism and ophthalmopathy (dated by TCRdb to between 2019 and 2020). The method behind the library was multiplex PCR. The listed sequencing device is Illumina HiSeq 2000. TCR beta CDR3 regions were amplified from RNA transcripts. For the first round of RT-PCR on the TCR CDR3, the HTBI primer set was used together with the Qiagen OneStep RT-PCR kit. The public reads were quality trimmed at Q25 with fastp and then assembled into clones with MiXCR by TCRdb, keeping productive beta chains. Identical CDR3 protein sequences are pooled into one entry, listed with their most common genes and DNA. The sample table contains 490,000 or so distinct CDR3 sequences; only one count was recorded for 15% to 20% of them. Approximately 32% of the sample is held by the ten biggest clonotypes. The sequenced sample consisted of blood. The receptors were sampled from a woman aged 25 to 45 with Graves' ophthalmopathy.

This clonotype appeared many times. The chain employs TRBV30 and TRBJ2-1; TRBD2 might be the D (6 bases). This CDR3 contains 14 residues. V lost 0 bases and J lost 8, with 14 bases in between. The germline V gene encodes CDR1 GTSNPN and CDR2 SVGIG (reference sequence). CDR3 DNA sequence: TGTGCCTGGAGTGTTGGAGCCGGGGAGGATGAGCAGTTCTTC. Protein sequence: CAWSVGAGEDEQFF.

The chain uses TRBV7-8 and TRBJ2-5; TRBD2 aligns across 11 bases. CDR1 SGHVS and CDR2 FQNEAQ come from the germline V gene. The CDR3 is made up of 16 amino acids. V was clipped by 5 bases and J by 5 bases; unmatched bases: 10. Here the CDR3 DNA reads TGTGCCAGCAGCCTCCTAGCGGGAGGAGGTAGGGAGACCCAGTACTTC. Encoded protein: CASSLLAGGGRETQYF.

This rearrangement joins TRBV6-1 to TRBJ2-1, with 9 bases matching TRBD2. The germline CDR1 and CDR2 sequences are MNHNS and SASEGT. There are 15 residues in the CDR3. Losses at the gene ends were 7 bases for V and 1 base for J; bases not matched to a gene: 5. CDR3 DNA: TGTGCCAGCACCAGGACTAGCGTATCCTACAATGAGCAGTTCTTC. This sequence encodes CASTRTSVSYNEQFF.

The rearrangement uses TRBV5-4 and TRBJ2-1; 10 positions agree with TRBD2. The V gene end was trimmed by 7 bases and the J gene end by 7 bases; junction bases not matched to a gene: 8. Germline assignment: CDR1 SGHNT and CDR2 YYREEE (reference sequence). The CDR3 covers 14 residues. The CDR3 nucleotides read TGTGCCAGCGGTCCGGCTAGCGGGAGTAATGAGCAGTTCTTC. Protein product: CASGPASGSNEQFF.

This clonotype has just a few counts. The V gene is TRBV12-3 or TRBV12-4, the J gene TRBJ2-1, with 8 bases matching TRBD1. This CDR3 spans 16 amino acids. J gave up 5 bases and V 5 bases, and 11 bases lay outside the gene matches. The CDR3 is CASSLGQGEGHNEQFF. DNA of the CDR3: TGTGCCAGCAGTCTAGGACAGGGAGAGGGTCACAATGAGCAGTTCTTC.

This clonotype is a singleton in its sample. The rearrangement links TRBV5-8 to TRBJ1-2; maybe TRBD1 (6 bases). The CDR3 consists of 13 residues. Deletions cut 6 bases from V and 4 bases from J, with 13 bases between. Germline assignment: CDR1 SGHTS and CDR2 YDEGEE. In DNA form, the CDR3 reads TGTGCCAGCACACAGGGTGAACCCTATGGCTACACCTTC. Translation: CASTQGEPYGYTF.

The table lists this clonotype with a few counts. The chain links TRBV7-9 to TRBJ2-4; D might be TRBD1 or TRBD2, each matching 6 bases. CDR1 and CDR2 from the germline V gene are SEHNR and FQNEAQ (reference sequence). V lost 4 bases, J lost 10 bases, and 11 bases lay in between. This CDR3 spans 12 amino acids. CDR3 coding DNA: TGTGCCAGCAGCTCCGGGGGCCGTATTCAGTACTTC. This translates into CASSSGGRIQYF.

Notes on this clonotype: The junction does not match germline at one end; this may be a read error. The chain couples TRBV12-3 or TRBV12-4 to TRBJ2-1; 10 bases line up with TRBD2. This CDR3 is built from 16 residues. CDR3 coding DNA: TGTGTCAGCAGTTCCGGACTAGCGGCCGAGGAGGGTGAGCAGTTCTTC. Translating gives CVSSSGLAAEEGEQFF.

This clonotype was found a few times. The J gene is TRBJ2-5, the V gene TRBV12-3 or TRBV12-4; D gene uncertain. Trimming shortened V by 1 base and J by 2 bases, and 8 bases separated the two germline ends. The CDR3 is 14 residues long. CDR3 nucleotides: TGTGCCAGCAGTTTAGGGCCCCGGCAAGAGACCCAGTACTTC. Its protein is CASSLGPRQETQYF.